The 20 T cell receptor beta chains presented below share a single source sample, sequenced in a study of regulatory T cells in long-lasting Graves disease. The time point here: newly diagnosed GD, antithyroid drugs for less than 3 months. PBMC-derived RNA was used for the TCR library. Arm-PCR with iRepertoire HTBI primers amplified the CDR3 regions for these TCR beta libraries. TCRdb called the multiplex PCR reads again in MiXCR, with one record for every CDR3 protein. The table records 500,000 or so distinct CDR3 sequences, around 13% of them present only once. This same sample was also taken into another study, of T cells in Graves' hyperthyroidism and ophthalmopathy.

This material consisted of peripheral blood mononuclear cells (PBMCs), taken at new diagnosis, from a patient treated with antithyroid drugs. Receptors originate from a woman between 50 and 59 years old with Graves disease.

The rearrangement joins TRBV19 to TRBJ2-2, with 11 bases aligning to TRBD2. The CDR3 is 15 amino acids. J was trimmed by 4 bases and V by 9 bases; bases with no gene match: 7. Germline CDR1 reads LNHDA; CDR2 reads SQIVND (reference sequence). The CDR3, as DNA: TGTGCCAGCAATAGCGGGAGGGCTTCCACCGGGGAGCTGTTTTTT. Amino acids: CASNSGRASTGELFF.

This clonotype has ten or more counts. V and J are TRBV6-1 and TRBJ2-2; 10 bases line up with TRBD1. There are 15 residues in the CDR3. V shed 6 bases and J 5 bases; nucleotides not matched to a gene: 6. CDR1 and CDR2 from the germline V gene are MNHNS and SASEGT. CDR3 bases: TGTGCCAGCAGAGACGACAGGGGGCATACCGGGGAGCTGTTTTTT. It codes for CASRDDRGHTGELFF.

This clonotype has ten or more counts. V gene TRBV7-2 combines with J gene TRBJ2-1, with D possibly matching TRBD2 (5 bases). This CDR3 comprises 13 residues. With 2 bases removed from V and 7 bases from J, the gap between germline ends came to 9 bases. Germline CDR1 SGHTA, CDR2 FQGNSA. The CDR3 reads CASSLPRGNEQFF. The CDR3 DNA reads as TGTGCCAGCAGCTTACCTAGAGGGAATGAGCAGTTCTTC.

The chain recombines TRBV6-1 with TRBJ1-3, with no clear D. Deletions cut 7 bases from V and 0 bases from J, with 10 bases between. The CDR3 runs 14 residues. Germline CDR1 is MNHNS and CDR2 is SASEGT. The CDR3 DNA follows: TGTGCCAGCACCACTCACGTCTCTGGAAACACCATATATTTT. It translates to CASTTHVSGNTIYF.

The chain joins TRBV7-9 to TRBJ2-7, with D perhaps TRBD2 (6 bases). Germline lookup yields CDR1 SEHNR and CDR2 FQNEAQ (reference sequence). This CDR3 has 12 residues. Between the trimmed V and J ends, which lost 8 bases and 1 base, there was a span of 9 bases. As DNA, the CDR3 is TGTGCCAGCGCAGCGGGTTCCTACGAGCAGTACTTC. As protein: CASAAGSYEQYF.

The CDR3: CASRGAGPQETQYF. DNA for the CDR3: TGTGCCAGCCGGGGGGCCGGGCCCCAAGAGACCCAGTACTTC. V gene TRBV10-3 combines with J gene TRBJ2-5; possibly TRBD2 for D (7 bases). Germline V lookup: CDR1 ENHRY, CDR2 SYGVKD. There are 14 residues in the CDR3. Trimming stripped 10 bases from V and 1 base from J, with 16 bases between.

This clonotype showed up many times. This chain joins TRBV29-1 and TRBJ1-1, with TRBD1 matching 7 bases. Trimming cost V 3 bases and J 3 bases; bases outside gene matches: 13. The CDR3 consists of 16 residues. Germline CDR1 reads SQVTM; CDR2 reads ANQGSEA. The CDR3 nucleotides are TGCAGCGTTGATTACGCCTCGGGCCAGGGGGACACTGAAGCTTTCTTT. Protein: CSVDYASGQGDTEAFF. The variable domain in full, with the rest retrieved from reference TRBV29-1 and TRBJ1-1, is SAVISQKPSRDICQRGTSLTIQCQVDSQVTMMFWYRQQPGQSLTLIATANQGSEATYESGFVIDKFPISRPNLTFSTLTVSNMSPEDSSIYLCSVDYASGQGDTEAFFGQGTRLTVV.

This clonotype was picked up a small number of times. The CDR3 region is CASSLQKPRTDTQYF. DNA for the CDR3: TGTGCCAGCAGTCTGCAGAAACCGCGCACAGATACGCAGTATTTT. The V gene is TRBV7-9, the J gene TRBJ2-3; D is uncertain. The V end lost 6 bases, the J end lost 1 base, and 14 bases lay between the germline ends. Germline CDR1 and CDR2: SEHNR and FQNEAQ (reference sequence). The CDR3 spans 15 residues.

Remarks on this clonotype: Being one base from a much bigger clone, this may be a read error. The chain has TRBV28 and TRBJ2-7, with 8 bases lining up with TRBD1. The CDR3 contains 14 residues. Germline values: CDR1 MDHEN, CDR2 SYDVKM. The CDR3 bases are TGTACCAGCAGTTTGGAGGCAGGGGGCACTGGGCAGTACTTC. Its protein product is CTSSLEAGGTGQYF.

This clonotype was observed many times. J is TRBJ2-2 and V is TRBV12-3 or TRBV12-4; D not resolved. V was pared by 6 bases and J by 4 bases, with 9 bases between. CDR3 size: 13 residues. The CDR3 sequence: CASSTYTTGELFF. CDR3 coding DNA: TGTGCCAGCAGCACGTATACCACCGGGGAGCTGTTTTTT.

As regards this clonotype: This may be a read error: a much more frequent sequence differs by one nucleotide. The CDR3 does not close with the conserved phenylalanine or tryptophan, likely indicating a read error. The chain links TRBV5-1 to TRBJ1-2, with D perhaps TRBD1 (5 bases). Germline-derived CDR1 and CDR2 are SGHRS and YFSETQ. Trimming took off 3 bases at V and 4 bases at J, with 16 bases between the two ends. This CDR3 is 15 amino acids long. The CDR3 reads CASSSPRAGPYGYTS. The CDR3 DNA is TGCGCCAGCAGCTCCCCGCGGGCGGGACCCTATGGCTACACCTCC.

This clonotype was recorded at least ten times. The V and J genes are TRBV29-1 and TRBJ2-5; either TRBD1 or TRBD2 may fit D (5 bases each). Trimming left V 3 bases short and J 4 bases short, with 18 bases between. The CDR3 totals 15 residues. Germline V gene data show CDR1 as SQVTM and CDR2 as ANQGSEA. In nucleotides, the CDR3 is TGCAGCGTTGAGGGATCAATGGGGGAGACAGAGACCCAGTACTTC. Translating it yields CSVEGSMGETETQYF.

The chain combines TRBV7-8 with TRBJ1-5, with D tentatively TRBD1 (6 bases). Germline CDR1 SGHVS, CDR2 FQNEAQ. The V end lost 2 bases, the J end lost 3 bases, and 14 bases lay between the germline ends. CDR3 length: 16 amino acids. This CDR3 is CASSLSGTRPNQPQHF. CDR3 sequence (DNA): TGTGCCAGCAGCTTATCGGGGACAAGGCCCAATCAGCCCCAGCATTTT.

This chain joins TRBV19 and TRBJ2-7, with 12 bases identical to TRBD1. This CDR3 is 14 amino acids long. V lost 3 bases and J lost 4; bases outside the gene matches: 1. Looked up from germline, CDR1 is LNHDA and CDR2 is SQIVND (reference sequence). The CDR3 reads CASSMGQGAYEQYF. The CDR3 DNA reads TGTGCCAGTAGTATGGGACAGGGGGCTTACGAGCAGTACTTC.

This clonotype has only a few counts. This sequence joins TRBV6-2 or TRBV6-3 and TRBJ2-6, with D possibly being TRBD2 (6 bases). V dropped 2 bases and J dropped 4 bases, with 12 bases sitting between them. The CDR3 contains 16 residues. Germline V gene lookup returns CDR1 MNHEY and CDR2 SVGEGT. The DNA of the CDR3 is TGTGCCAGCAGTTACCTACTAGCCTCCGGGGCCAACGTCCTGACTTTC. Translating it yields CASSYLLASGANVLTF.

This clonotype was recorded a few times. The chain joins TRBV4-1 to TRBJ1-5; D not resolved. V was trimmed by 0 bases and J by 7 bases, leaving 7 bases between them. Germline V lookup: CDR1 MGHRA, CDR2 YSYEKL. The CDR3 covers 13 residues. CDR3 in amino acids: CASSQEASQPQHF. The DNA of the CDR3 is TGCGCCAGCAGCCAAGAAGCCTCCCAGCCCCAGCATTTT.

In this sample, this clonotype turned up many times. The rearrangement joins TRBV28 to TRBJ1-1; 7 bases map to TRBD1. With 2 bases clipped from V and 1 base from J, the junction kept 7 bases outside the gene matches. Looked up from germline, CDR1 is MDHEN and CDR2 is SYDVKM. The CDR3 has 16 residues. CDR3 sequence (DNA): TGTGCCAGCAGTTTAAGCGGACAGGCGACGAACACTGAAGCTTTCTTT. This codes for CASSLSGQATNTEAFF.

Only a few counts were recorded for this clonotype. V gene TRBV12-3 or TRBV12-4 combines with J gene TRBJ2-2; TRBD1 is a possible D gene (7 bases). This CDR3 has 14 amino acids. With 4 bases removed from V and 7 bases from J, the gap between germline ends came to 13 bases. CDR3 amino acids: CASSSQGGVGELFF. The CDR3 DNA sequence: TGTGCCAGCAGTTCCCAGGGGGGTGTCGGGGAGCTGTTTTTT.

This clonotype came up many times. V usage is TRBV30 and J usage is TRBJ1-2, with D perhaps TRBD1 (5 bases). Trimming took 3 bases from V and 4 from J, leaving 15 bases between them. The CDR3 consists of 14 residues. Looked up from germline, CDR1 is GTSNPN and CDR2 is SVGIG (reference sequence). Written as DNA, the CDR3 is TGTGCCTGGAGCCCCCTACAGGAATCCTATGGCTACACCTTC. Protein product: CAWSPLQESYGYTF.

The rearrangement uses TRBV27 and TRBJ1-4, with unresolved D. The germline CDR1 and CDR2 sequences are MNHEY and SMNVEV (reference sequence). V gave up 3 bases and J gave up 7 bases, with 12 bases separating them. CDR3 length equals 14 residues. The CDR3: CASSFWARSEKLFF. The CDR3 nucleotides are TGTGCCAGCAGTTTCTGGGCTCGGAGTGAAAAACTGTTTTTT.